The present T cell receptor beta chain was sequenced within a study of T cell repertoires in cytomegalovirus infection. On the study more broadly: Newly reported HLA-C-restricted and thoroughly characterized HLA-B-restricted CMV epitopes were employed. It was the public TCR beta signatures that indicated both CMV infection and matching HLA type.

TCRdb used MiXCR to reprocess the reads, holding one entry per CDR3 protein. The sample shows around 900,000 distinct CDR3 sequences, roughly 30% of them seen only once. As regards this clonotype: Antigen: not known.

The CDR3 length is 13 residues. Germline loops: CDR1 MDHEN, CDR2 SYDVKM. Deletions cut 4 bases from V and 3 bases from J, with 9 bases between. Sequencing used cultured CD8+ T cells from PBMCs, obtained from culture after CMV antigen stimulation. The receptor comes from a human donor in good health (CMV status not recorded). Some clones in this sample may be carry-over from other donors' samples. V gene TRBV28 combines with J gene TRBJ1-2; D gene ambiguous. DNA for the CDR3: TGTGCCAGCAGTTCGGACCTAGACTATGGCTACACCTTC. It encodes CASSSDLDYGYTF.